Described below is a single T cell receptor beta chain sequence and its context. This clone was counted once. The antigen it binds to is not known. The record has no base qualities; no much larger clone is one base away. TCRbeta CDR3 regions were amplified from genomic DNA using the immunoSEQ Assay, a bias-controlled multiplex PCR. Processing in the source paper ran as follows. Nucleated cell counts per sample were estimated from amplification of reference gene primers within the assay. To quantify the absolute abundance of each unique TCRbeta CDR3 rearrangement, sequence reads were collapsed and filtered. Productive Simpson clonality was computed per sample as the square root of Simpson's diversity index over productive rearrangements. The clones in this table, taken by TCRdb from immuneACCESS, are in-frame only. Not every clone is retained; where verified, under half of the shortfall comes from an unresolved V gene, and the cause of the rest is unknown. V and J calls and clone size are those listed in that table; D and trimming were worked out from the DNA. Here the sample has about 260,000 clones; around 87% occur a single time. Approximately 1.4% of the sample rests with the top ten.

V loses 5 bases at its end and J loses 8 bases; junction bases beyond the gene matches: 8. CDR1 is given as SGHTA and CDR2 as FQGNSA, both from the germline V gene. The CDR3 has 15 amino acids, counting the end cysteine and phenylalanine. Of all the DNA, just the CDR3 is kept, 45 bases in frame from base 1. The data stem from a study of blood T cell repertoires in COVID-19 (dated by TCRdb to 2020 to 2022). Background on the whole study: The collaborator samples originated in the United States, Italy and Spain and spanned the acute and convalescent phases of COVID-19. The prospective study material was composed of cDNA or gDNA derived from T cells, B-cell-depleted T cells, or PBMCs. Samples were obtained from the ongoing ImmuneRACE study (first 160 participants) and from 1,254 subjects provided by 6 global collaborators. The repertoires were made available in a free public database intended to serve as a resource for research on the immune response to SARS-CoV-2. Where available, HLA class I and class II types were taken from metadata supplied by the sample provider and were not determined by assay-based typing. The dataset comprised deeply sampled blood TCRbeta repertoires from subjects exposed to, actively infected with, or recovered from COVID-19. The sample metadata nearly always contained a de-identified subject ID, COVID-19 status, age in years and sex. Here is what the overall study found, with its caveats: How much clinical and demographic metadata was included differed by source and by participant, and the metadata was provided uncurated.

A second Seattle source provided samples from volunteer blood donors who had recovered from COVID-19. Collaborating institutions collected whole blood in K2EDTA tubes following their own protocols. For TCRbeta analysis, collaborator samples were shipped as frozen whole blood, as isolated PBMCs, or as DNA extracted from either sample type. The chain is made from TRBV7-2 and TRBJ1-6, and 8 bases in between align with TRBD1. The sample comprised peripheral blood. This clonotype was sampled from a woman aged 40 to 49 who had recovered from COVID-19. The CDR3 is CASSLPTGEYSPLHF. Read as DNA, the sequence is TGTGCCAGCAGCCTCCCGACAGGGGAGTATTCACCCCTCCACTTT.